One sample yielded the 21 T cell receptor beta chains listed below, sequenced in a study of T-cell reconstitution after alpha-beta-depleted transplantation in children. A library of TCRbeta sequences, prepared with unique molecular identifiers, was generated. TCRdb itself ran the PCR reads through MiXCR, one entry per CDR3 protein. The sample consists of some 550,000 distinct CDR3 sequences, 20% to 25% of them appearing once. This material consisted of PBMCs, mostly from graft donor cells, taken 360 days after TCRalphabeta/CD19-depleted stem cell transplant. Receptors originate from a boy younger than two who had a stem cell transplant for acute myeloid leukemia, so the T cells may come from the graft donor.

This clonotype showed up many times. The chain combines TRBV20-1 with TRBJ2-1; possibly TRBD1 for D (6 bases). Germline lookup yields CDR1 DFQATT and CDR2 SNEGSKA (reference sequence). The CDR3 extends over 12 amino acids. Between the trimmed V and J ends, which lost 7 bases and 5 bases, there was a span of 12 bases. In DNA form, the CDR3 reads TGCAGTGGGGGACAATGGAACAATGAGCAGTTCTTC. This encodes CSGGQWNNEQFF.

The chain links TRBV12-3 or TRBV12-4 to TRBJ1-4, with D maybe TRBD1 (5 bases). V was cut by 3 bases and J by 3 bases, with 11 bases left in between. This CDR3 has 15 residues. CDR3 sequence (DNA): TGTGCCAGCAGTTTTACCAGGGCGCCTAATGAAAAACTGTTTTTT. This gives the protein CASSFTRAPNEKLFF.

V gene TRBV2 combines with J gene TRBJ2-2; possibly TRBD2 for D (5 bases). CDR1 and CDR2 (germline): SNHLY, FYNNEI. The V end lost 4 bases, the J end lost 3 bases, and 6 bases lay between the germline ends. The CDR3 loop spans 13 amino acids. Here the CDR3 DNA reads TGTGCCAGCAGTGGGGAGTACACCGGGGAGCTGTTTTTT. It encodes CASSGEYTGELFF.

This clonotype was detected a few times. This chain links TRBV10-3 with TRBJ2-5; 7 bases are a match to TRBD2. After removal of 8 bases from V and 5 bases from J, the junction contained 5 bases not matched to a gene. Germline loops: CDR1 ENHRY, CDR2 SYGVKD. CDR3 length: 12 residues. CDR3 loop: CAIGGGSETQYF. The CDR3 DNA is TGTGCCATCGGTGGCGGGAGTGAGACCCAGTACTTC.

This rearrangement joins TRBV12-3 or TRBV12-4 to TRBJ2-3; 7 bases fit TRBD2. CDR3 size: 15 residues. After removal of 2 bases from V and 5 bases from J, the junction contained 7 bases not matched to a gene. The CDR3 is CASSLRGVGGDTQYF. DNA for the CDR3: TGTGCCAGCAGTTTACGGGGGGTTGGGGGAGATACGCAGTATTTT.

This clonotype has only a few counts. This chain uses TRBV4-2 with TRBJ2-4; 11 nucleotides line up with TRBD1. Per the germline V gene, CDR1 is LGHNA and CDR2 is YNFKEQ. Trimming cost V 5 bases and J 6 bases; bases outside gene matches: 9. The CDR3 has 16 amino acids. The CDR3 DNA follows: TGTGCCAGCAGCGAGGAGACCGGGACAGGGGGAAACATTCAGTACTTC. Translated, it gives CASSEETGTGGNIQYF.

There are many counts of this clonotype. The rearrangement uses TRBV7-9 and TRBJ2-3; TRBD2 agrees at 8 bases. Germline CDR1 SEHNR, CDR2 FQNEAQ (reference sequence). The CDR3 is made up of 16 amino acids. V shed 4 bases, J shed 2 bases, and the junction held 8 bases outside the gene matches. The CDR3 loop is CASSSQAGGPTDTQYF. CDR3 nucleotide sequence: TGTGCCAGCAGCTCCCAGGCGGGGGGACCCACAGATACGCAGTATTTT. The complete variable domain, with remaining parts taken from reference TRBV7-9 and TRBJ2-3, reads DTGVSQNPRHKITKRGQNVTFRCDPISEHNRLYWYRQTLGQGPEFLTYFQNEAQLEKSRLLSDRFSAERPKGSFSTLEIQRTEQGDSAMYLCASSSQAGGPTDTQYFGPGTRLTVL.

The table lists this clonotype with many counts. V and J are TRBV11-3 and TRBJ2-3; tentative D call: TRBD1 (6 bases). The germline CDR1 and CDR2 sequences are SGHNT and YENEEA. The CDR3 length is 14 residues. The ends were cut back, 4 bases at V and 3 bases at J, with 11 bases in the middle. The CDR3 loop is CASSSQGLTDTQYF. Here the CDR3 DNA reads TGTGCCAGCAGCTCCCAGGGGCTAACAGATACGCAGTATTTT.

CDR3 amino acids: CASSLASLGLINNEQFF. DNA of the CDR3: TGTGCCAGCAGCTTAGCTAGTCTGGGCCTCATCAACAATGAGCAGTTCTTC. This chain links TRBV7-9 with TRBJ2-1, with no clear D. Germline values: CDR1 SEHNR, CDR2 FQNEAQ (reference sequence). CDR3 size: 17 residues. Trimming stripped 0 bases from V and 5 bases from J, with 17 bases between. The whole variable domain, filled in from reference TRBV7-9 and TRBJ2-1, reads DTGVSQNPRHKITKRGQNVTFRCDPISEHNRLYWYRQTLGQGPEFLTYFQNEAQLEKSRLLSDRFSAERPKGSFSTLEIQRTEQGDSAMYLCASSLASLGLINNEQFFGPGTRLTVL.

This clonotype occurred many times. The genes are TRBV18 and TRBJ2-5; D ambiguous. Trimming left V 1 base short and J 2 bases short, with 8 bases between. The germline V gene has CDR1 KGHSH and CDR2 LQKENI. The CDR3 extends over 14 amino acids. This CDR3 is CASSPLELQETQYF. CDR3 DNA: TGTGCCAGCTCACCACTGGAGTTGCAAGAGACCCAGTACTTC.

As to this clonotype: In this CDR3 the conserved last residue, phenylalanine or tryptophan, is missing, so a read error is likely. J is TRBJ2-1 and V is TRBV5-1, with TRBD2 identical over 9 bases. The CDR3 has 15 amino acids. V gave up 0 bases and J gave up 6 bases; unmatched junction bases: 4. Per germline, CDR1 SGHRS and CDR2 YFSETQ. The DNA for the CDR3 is TGCGCCAGCAGCTTGGCTCCTAGCGGGGCCAATGAGCAGTTCATC. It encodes CASSLAPSGANEQFI.

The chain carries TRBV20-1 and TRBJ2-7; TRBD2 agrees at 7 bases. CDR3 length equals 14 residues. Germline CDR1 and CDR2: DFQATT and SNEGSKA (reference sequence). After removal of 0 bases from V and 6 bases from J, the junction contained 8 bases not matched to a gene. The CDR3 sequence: CSARDHSGVFEQYV. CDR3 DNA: TGCAGTGCTAGAGATCACAGCGGGGTGTTCGAGCAGTACGTC.

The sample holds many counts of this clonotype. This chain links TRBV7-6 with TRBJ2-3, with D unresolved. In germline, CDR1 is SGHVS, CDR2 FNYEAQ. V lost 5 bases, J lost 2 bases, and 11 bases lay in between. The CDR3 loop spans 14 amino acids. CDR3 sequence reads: CASSVGGFTDTQYF. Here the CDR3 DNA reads TGTGCCAGCAGCGTAGGTGGTTTCACAGATACGCAGTATTTT.

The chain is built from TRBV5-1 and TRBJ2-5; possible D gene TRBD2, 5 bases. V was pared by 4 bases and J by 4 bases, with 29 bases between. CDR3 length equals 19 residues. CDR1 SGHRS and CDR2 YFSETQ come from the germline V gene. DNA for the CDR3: TGCGCCAGCAGCCCTGGGATCAAAGTACCCATCCCAGGAGGAGAGACCCAGTACTTC. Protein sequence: CASSPGIKVPIPGGETQYF. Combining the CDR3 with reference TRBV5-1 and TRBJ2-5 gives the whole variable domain KAGVTQTPRYLIKTRGQQVTLSCSPISGHRSVSWYQQTPGQGLQFLFEYFSETQRNKGNFPGRFSGRQFSNSRSEMNVSTLELGDSALYLCASSPGIKVPIPGGETQYFGPGTRLLVL.

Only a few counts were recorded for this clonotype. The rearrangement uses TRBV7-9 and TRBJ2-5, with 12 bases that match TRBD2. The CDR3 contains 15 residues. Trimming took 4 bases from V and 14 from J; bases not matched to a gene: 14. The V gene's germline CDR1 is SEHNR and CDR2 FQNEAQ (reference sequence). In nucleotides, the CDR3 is TGTGCCAGCAGCTCGATAGCCGGACTAGCGGGGAACCCTTACTTC. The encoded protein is CASSSIAGLAGNPYF.

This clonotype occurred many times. CDR3 residues: CASSFSREETQYF. DNA of the CDR3: TGTGCCAGCAGCTTTAGCAGGGAAGAGACCCAGTACTTC. This chain joins TRBV7-9 and TRBJ2-5; D is perhaps TRBD1 (5 bases). CDR1 is SEHNR and CDR2 is FQNEAQ in the germline V gene (reference sequence). The length of the CDR3 is 13 residues. The V and J ends lost 3 bases and 3 bases respectively, with 8 bases between them.

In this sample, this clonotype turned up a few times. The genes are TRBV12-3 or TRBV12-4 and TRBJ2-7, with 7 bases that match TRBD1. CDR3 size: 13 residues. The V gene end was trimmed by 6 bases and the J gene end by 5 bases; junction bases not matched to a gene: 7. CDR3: CASSTGDSDEQYV. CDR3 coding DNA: TGTGCCAGCAGCACCGGGGACAGCGACGAGCAGTACGTC.

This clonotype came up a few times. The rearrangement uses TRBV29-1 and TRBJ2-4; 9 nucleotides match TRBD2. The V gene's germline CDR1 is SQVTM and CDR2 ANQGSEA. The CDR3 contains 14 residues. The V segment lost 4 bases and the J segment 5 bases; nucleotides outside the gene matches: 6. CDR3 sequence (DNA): TGCAGCGTTGCTAGCGGGGACACCGAAAACATTCAGTACTTC. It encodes CSVASGDTENIQYF. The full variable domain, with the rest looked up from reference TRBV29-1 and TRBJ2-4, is SAVISQKPSRDICQRGTSLTIQCQVDSQVTMMFWYRQQPGQSLTLIATANQGSEATYESGFVIDKFPISRPNLTFSTLTVSNMSPEDSSIYLCSVASGDTENIQYFGAGTRLSVL.

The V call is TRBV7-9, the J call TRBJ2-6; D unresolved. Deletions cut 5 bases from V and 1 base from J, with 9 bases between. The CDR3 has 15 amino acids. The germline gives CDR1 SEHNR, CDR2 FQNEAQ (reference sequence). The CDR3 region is CASSITASGANVLTF. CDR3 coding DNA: TGTGCCAGCAGCATAACAGCTTCTGGGGCCAACGTCCTGACTTTC. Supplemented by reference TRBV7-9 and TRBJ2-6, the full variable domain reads DTGVSQNPRHKITKRGQNVTFRCDPISEHNRLYWYRQTLGQGPEFLTYFQNEAQLEKSRLLSDRFSAERPKGSFSTLEIQRTEQGDSAMYLCASSITASGANVLTFGAGSRLTVL.

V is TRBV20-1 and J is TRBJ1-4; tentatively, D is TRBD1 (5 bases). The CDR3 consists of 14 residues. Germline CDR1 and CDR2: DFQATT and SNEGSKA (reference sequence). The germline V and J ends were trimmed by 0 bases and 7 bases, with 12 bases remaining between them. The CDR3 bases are TGCAGTGCTAGAGACAACGGGGGAGGTGAAAAACTGTTTTTT. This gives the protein CSARDNGGGEKLFF.

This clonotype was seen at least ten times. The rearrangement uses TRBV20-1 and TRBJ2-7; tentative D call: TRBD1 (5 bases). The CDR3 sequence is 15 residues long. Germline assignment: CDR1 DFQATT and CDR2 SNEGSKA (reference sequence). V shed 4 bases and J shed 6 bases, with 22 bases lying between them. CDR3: CSATTHPDSLSEQYV. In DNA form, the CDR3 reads TGCAGTGCTACGACCCACCCCGACAGCCTTTCCGAGCAGTACGTC.